This T cell receptor beta chain is from a study of neurological immune-mediated disorders. MiXCR, applied by TCRdb to the 5' RACE reads, yields one record per CDR3 protein. The sample includes 20,000 to 25,000 distinct CDR3 sequences, around 6% seen only once; the top ten take over 35%. V shed 4 bases and J shed 8 bases, with 12 bases lying between them. Germline V gene sequence: CDR1 LNHNV, CDR2 YYDKDF (reference sequence). The CDR3 has 13 residues. This clonotype was counted at least ten times. The antigen is not known. Study-wide results and caveats: Expansion of TCR clones was greatest in HTLV-1-associated myelopathy and smallest in multiple sclerosis, where it fell below that of healthy controls.

This receptor was identified in a man aged 18 to 29 in good health. Sequencing was done on a sample of CD8+ T cells from blood. The V and J genes are TRBV15 and TRBJ2-1, with a tentative D call TRBD2 (7 bases). The CDR3 sequence: CATSTGGRDEQFF. The DNA of the CDR3 is TGTGCCACCAGCACGGGGGGCCGGGATGAGCAGTTCTTC.